The 5 T cell receptor beta chains listed next were all sequenced from one sample in a study of technical replicates of blood from a handful of donors. Some clones are missing from TCRdb's copy, which holds only in-frame ones; the method was immunoSEQ multiplex PCR. This sample carries under 85,000 clones, 97% of them seen once, and the ten largest clones take less than 0.2%. The source material was T cells isolated from PBMCs. The receptors shown here come from a human donor in good health.

The chain couples TRBV15 to TRBJ1-2; D remains ambiguous. Germline V gene sequence: CDR1 LNHNV, CDR2 YYDKDF (reference sequence). The length of the CDR3 is 14 residues. V was trimmed by 1 base and J by 2 bases, leaving 8 bases between them. The chain's CDR3 is CATSRGGQNYGYTF. Here the CDR3 DNA reads TGTGCCACCAGCAGAGGTGGGCAAAACTATGGCTACACCTTC.

The chain recombines TRBV28 with TRBJ2-7, with TRBD1 matching over 10 bases. Germline V gene data show CDR1 as MDHEN and CDR2 as SYDVKM. V was clipped by 5 bases and J by 2 bases; unmatched bases: 0. This CDR3 has 13 residues. CDR3 residues: CASSGTGAYEQYF. The DNA of the CDR3 is TGTGCCAGCAGTGGGACAGGGGCCTACGAGCAGTACTTC. The full variable domain, completed using reference TRBV28 and TRBJ2-7, is DVKVTQSSRYLVKRTGEKVFLECVQDMDHENMFWYRQDPGLGLRLIYFSYDVKMKEKGDIPEGYSVSREKKERFSLILESASTNQTSMYLCASSGTGAYEQYFGPGTRLTVT.

The rearrangement uses TRBV15 and TRBJ2-6, with D tentatively TRBD2 (5 bases). The length of the CDR3 is 17 residues. The ends were cut back, 0 bases at V and 4 bases at J, with 13 bases in the middle. Per the germline V gene, CDR1 is LNHNV and CDR2 is YYDKDF (reference sequence). DNA of the CDR3: TGTGCCACCAGCAGAGAATTTGGGAGAACAGGGGCCAACGTCCTGACTTTC. This gives the protein CATSREFGRTGANVLTF.

CDR3 amino acids: CASSDLSSGHIYEQYF. The CDR3 DNA is TGTGCCAGCAGTGACCTTTCTAGCGGCCATATCTACGAGCAGTACTTC. The gene calls are TRBV6-1 and TRBJ2-7, with 7 bases lining up with TRBD2. CDR1 and CDR2 from the germline V gene are MNHNS and SASEGT. This CDR3 has 16 amino acids. J gave up 3 bases and V 3 bases, and 11 bases lay outside the gene matches.

The J gene is TRBJ2-5, the V gene TRBV5-1; possibly TRBD2 for D (7 bases). CDR1 and CDR2 (germline): SGHRS, YFSETQ. The CDR3 is made up of 16 amino acids. V was pared by 4 bases and J by 5 bases, with 21 bases between. The CDR3 region has the DNA TGCGCCAGCAGCCCTGTAGCGGGTTCGAGGGGGGAGACCCAGTACTTC. It encodes CASSPVAGSRGETQYF.